A single TCR beta chain is shown here with its context. What antigen it recognizes has not been identified. Base qualities are not recorded, but no much larger clone differs from it by a single base. Whole blood was collected in K2EDTA tubes by collaborating institutions according to the institutions' own protocols. For TCRbeta analysis, collaborators shipped samples in one of three forms: frozen whole blood, isolated PBMCs, or DNA extracted from either of those sample types. The source of the sample is a study of blood T cell repertoires in COVID-19 (dated by TCRdb to the early 2020s). Context from the whole study: The collaborator samples originated in the United States, Italy and Spain and spanned the acute and convalescent phases of COVID-19. The material from the prospective study consisted of cDNA or gDNA derived from T cells, B-cell-depleted T cells, or PBMCs. The dataset comprised deeply sampled blood TCRbeta repertoires from subjects exposed to, actively infected with, or recovered from COVID-19. A freely available public database, intended as a resource for researchers studying the immune response to SARS-CoV-2, is where the repertoires were released. Samples were obtained from the ongoing ImmuneRACE study (first 160 participants) and from over a thousand subjects provided by 6 global collaborators. Sample metadata almost always included a de-identified subject ID, COVID-19 status, age in years and sex. Where available, HLA class I and class II types were obtained from metadata supplied by the sample provider rather than from assay-based typing. Paper-wide results and their limitations: How much clinical and demographic metadata was included differed by source and by participant, and the metadata was provided uncurated.

The germline V gene (reference sequence) supplies CDR1 LNHDA and CDR2 SQIVND. The CDR3 has 17 amino acids, counting the end cysteine and phenylalanine. Just the 51-base CDR3 DNA is kept, in frame starting at base 1. V is cut back by 3 bases and J by 4 bases, with 9 bases in the junction unmatched. The immunoSEQ Assay, a bias-controlled multiplex PCR, was used to amplify TCRbeta CDR3 regions from genomic DNA. Regarding the original processing steps: The number of nucleated cells in each sample was estimated from the amplification of reference gene primers within the assay. Sequence reads were collapsed and filtered to measure the absolute abundance of every unique TCRbeta CDR3 rearrangement. For each sample, productive Simpson clonality was calculated as the square root of Simpson's diversity index across productive rearrangements. Sourced from immuneACCESS, this table was stored by TCRdb with only in-frame sequences that have V and J called. A share of the clones is absent; for the studies checked, an unresolved V gene accounts for under half, and the remainder has no known explanation. Clonal size and the V and J genes are those of that table, whereas D and trimming came from the DNA. The sample table holds around 80,000 clones, of which under 90% were seen once. 13% of the sample rests with the top ten.

The chain employs TRBV19 and TRBJ2-4; TRBD1 fits 10 bases in the junction. The source material was peripheral blood. The origin of this receptor is a human donor in a cohort sampled during active COVID-19. At the DNA level, the sequence is TGTGCCAGTAGTATTGGCCCCATGGGACAGGGGAAAAACATTCAGTACTTC. The encoded protein is CASSIGPMGQGKNIQYF.